This entry lists 22 T cell receptor beta chains sequenced from one sample in a study of metastatic and nonmetastatic thyroid tumors (dated by TCRdb to the early 2020s). Before undergoing thyroid surgery, none of the patients had been given any kind of treatment. Library preparation was by PCR. Sequencing relied on an Illumina HiSeq 4000. TCRdb applied fastp at Q25 and MiXCR to the public reads, then kept only in-frame beta chains. This sample is represented by roughly 40,000 clones; about a sixth of them were singletons. The top ten clonotypes cover 8% to 10% of the sample. Sequencing used tumor tissue. These TCRs come from a female donor with papillary thyroid cancer or a benign thyroid nodule (not recorded which). Some clones in this sample may be carry-over from other donors' samples.

The chain employs TRBV15 and TRBJ2-3; 7 bases align to TRBD2. This CDR3 is built from 19 residues. V dropped 3 bases and J dropped 0; count of bases not matched to a gene: 15. Germline loops: CDR1 LNHNV, CDR2 YYDKDF (reference sequence). Written as DNA, the CDR3 is TGTGCCACCAGCAGTGACAGACCCCTCGGGAGGAATAGCACAGATACGCAGTATTTT. Translated: CATSSDRPLGRNSTDTQYF.

This clone was observed many times. The chain is built from TRBV7-2 and TRBJ1-1; D might be TRBD1 (5 bases). Germline V lookup: CDR1 SGHTA, CDR2 FQGNSA. This CDR3 is 13 amino acids long. The V gene lost 6 bases and the J gene lost 3 bases, with 11 bases spanning the gap. The CDR3 reads CASSTTADTEAFF. The DNA for the CDR3 is TGTGCCAGCAGTACGACAGCCGACACTGAAGCTTTCTTT.

This clone was observed at least ten times. A read error may explain this, as a much larger clone is one base away. The same CDR3 is also encoded by other DNA sequences in this sample. This chain uses TRBV19 with TRBJ1-5; possible D gene TRBD1, 6 bases. CDR1 and CDR2 (germline): LNHDA, SQIVND (reference sequence). This CDR3 is 15 amino acids long. Deletions cut 6 bases from V and 5 bases from J, with 17 bases between. DNA for the CDR3: TGTGCCAGTAGGCTGGGACATCGGGGCTATCAGCCCCAGCATTTT. This gives the protein CASRLGHRGYQPQHF.

This clone was recorded many times. V and J are TRBV2 and TRBJ1-3, with no clear D. This CDR3 comprises 15 residues. Germline CDR1 reads SNHLY; CDR2 reads FYNNEI. V was clipped by 1 base and J by 4 bases, with 11 bases between them. The CDR3 bases are TGTGCCAGCAGTGAAGGTCGAACAGTAGGAAACACCATATATTTT. Protein sequence: CASSEGRTVGNTIYF.

This clone was counted at least ten times. A read error is possible here, since a much larger clone lies one base away. The V and J genes are TRBV24-1 and TRBJ2-1; 9 nucleotides align to TRBD2. The germline gives CDR1 KGHDR, CDR2 SFDVKD. The CDR3 contains 16 residues. V lost 7 bases to trimming and J lost 7 bases; unmatched junction nucleotides: 13. CDR3 in amino acids: CATSSRAAGGPNEQFF. The CDR3 DNA reads TGTGCCACCAGCTCCAGGGCAGCGGGAGGTCCAAATGAGCAGTTCTTC.

This clone has a count of ten or more. The chain recombines TRBV5-4 with TRBJ2-1; D ambiguous. The CDR3 runs 14 residues. Trimming shortened V by 3 bases and J by 5 bases, and 12 bases separated the two germline ends. Germline CDR1 and CDR2: SGHNT and YYREEE (reference sequence). This CDR3 is CASSSRAYNNEQFF. The DNA of the CDR3 is TGTGCCAGCAGCTCCCGGGCATATAACAATGAGCAGTTCTTC.

About this clone: The germline gene is not matched at one end of the junction; a read error may be the cause. CDR3 sequence: CASSLRTLAGSEGEQHF. DNA for the CDR3: TGCGCCAGCAGCTTGCGAACACTAGCGGGATCAGAGGGCGAGCAGCACTTC. J is TRBJ2-7 and V is TRBV5-1; 10 nucleotides align to TRBD2. Germline CDR1 and CDR2: SGHRS and YFSETQ. The CDR3 is 17 residues long.

This clone was recorded many times. The chain couples TRBV10-1 to TRBJ2-1; TRBD2 matches at 8 bases. Germline CDR1 and CDR2: WNHNN and SYGVQD (reference sequence). The V and J ends lost 3 bases and 9 bases, in that order; junction bases with no gene match: 4. This CDR3 region has 13 residues. The DNA for the CDR3 is TGCGCCAGCAGTGAATTAGCGGGGACTGAGCAGTTCTTC. This sequence encodes CASSELAGTEQFF.

This clone has just a few counts. V and J are TRBV2 and TRBJ1-2; D gene ambiguous. CDR1 and CDR2 (germline): SNHLY, FYNNEI. CDR3 length: 12 residues. Trimming stripped 1 base from V and 6 bases from J, with 6 bases between. Here the CDR3 DNA reads TGTGCCAGCAGTGAAGGGGGTGATGGCTACACCTTC. Translation gives CASSEGGDGYTF.

The table lists this clone with many counts. The J gene is TRBJ1-3, the V gene TRBV5-1; a possible D gene is TRBD1 (5 bases). The ends were cut back, 4 bases at V and 0 bases at J, with 8 bases in the middle. The germline V gene has CDR1 SGHRS and CDR2 YFSETQ. The length of the CDR3 is 14 residues. DNA of the CDR3: TGCGCCAGCAGCCAAGGGACCTCTGGAAACACCATATATTTT. As protein: CASSQGTSGNTIYF.

This clone was observed many times. The chain joins TRBV20-1 to TRBJ2-1; D is tentatively TRBD1 or TRBD2 (5 bases each). V was trimmed by 0 bases and J by 6 bases, leaving 15 bases between them. The CDR3 consists of 15 residues. Germline V gene lookup returns CDR1 DFQATT and CDR2 SNEGSKA (reference sequence). The CDR3 DNA reads TGCAGTGCTAGAGATGCGACGGGGCTGGCCAATGAGCAGTTCTTC. Translating gives CSARDATGLANEQFF.

This clone was found many times. For the CDR3, the DNA is TGTGCCAGCAGTGAGGACTTACAAGAGACCCAGTACTTC. Translated: CASSEDLQETQYF. The rearrangement joins TRBV5-4 to TRBJ2-5, with D possibly matching TRBD2 (5 bases). Trimming stripped 5 bases from V and 2 bases from J, with 10 bases between. CDR1 is SGHNT, CDR2 YYREEE, per germline (reference sequence). This CDR3 spans 13 amino acids.

This chain links TRBV6-1 with TRBJ2-7; D is tentatively TRBD1 or TRBD2 (6 bases each). The V end was cut by 3 bases, the J end by 5 bases, with 14 bases between. CDR3 length: 14 residues. CDR1 is MNHNS, CDR2 SASEGT, per germline. The CDR3 DNA sequence: TGTGCCAGCAGTGAGGCCGGGGGCAGGAACGAGCAGTACTTC. Encoded protein: CASSEAGGRNEQYF.

On this clone itself: A much larger clone is a single base away; this may be a read error. The chain joins TRBV7-9 to TRBJ2-5; TRBD1 aligns across 7 bases. The CDR3 is made up of 13 amino acids. Losses at the gene ends were 5 bases for V and 6 bases for J; bases not matched to a gene: 6. From germline, CDR1 is SEHNR and CDR2 FQNEAQ (reference sequence). CDR3 amino acids: CASSKGGAQTQYF. CDR3 sequence (DNA): TGTGCCAGCAGCAAAGGGGGCGCCCAGACCCAGTACTTC.

At least ten counts were recorded for this clone. V is TRBV2 and J is TRBJ2-1; weak D call: TRBD2 (5 bases). Germline V gene data show CDR1 as SNHLY and CDR2 as FYNNEI. V was cut by 10 bases and J by 7 bases, with 20 bases left in between. This CDR3 has 14 residues. Here the CDR3 reads CATKPGRIANEQFF. Here the CDR3 DNA reads TGTGCCACTAAACCCGGCCGGATAGCGAATGAGCAGTTCTTC.

In this sample, this clone turned up a few times. The V and J genes are TRBV6-1 and TRBJ2-7; 7 nucleotides line up with TRBD1. CDR3 size: 15 residues. Germline V CDR1 and CDR2: MNHNS, SASEGT. With 6 bases clipped from V and 6 bases from J, the junction kept 14 bases outside the gene matches. The CDR3 sequence: CASREMWGQTCEQYF. Written as DNA, the CDR3 is TGTGCCAGCAGAGAAATGTGGGGACAGACTTGCGAGCAGTACTTC.

This clone was seen repeatedly, ten times or more. The chain couples TRBV7-2 to TRBJ2-3; TRBD2 matches at 10 bases. The CDR3 contains 19 residues. V gave up 3 bases and J gave up 2 bases; unmatched junction bases: 14. The germline V gene encodes CDR1 SGHTA and CDR2 FQGNSA. CDR3 nucleotide sequence: TGTGCCAGCAGCTTTGTCACATCGGTAGCGGGAGGTCACACAGATACGCAGTATTTT. Amino acids: CASSFVTSVAGGHTDTQYF.

This clone was counted only a few times. Being one base from a much bigger clone, this may be a read error. The V gene is TRBV25-1, the J gene TRBJ2-3; unclear D gene. Germline V gene sequence: CDR1 MGHDK, CDR2 SYGVNS. CDR3 length equals 17 residues. Trimming removed 0 bases from V and 4 bases from J, with 17 bases in between. CDR3: CASSEYGSWSPPDTQYF. As DNA, the CDR3 is TGTGCCAGCAGTGAATATGGTAGCTGGAGCCCCCCAGATACGCAGTATTTT.

This clone was seen ten or more times. The rearrangement joins TRBV6-1 to TRBJ2-7; TRBD2 aligns across 10 bases. Per the germline V gene, CDR1 is MNHNS and CDR2 is SASEGT. The CDR3 loop spans 15 amino acids. Trimming removed 6 bases from V and 0 bases from J; junction bases left unmatched: 5. CDR3 loop: CASSQLAGVSYEQYF. The CDR3 nucleotides are TGTGCCAGCAGCCAGCTAGCGGGGGTCTCCTACGAGCAGTACTTC.

This clone was counted ten times or more. A much larger clone differs by one base, so this may be a read error. The chain is built from TRBV12-3 or TRBV12-4 and TRBJ2-3; no definite D call. There are 15 residues in the CDR3. The ends were cut back, 4 bases at V and 4 bases at J, with 15 bases in the middle. CDR3 region: CASSYQRRSPDTQYF. Written as DNA, the CDR3 is TGTGCCAGCAGTTACCAGCGCCGTAGCCCAGATACGCAGTATTTT.

This clone was recorded at least ten times. The rearrangement links TRBV5-4 to TRBJ1-2, with TRBD1 identical over 9 bases. The germline CDR1 and CDR2 sequences are SGHNT and YYREEE (reference sequence). V was clipped by 3 bases and J by 4 bases; unmatched bases: 16. The CDR3 covers 18 residues. CDR3 loop: CASSSPPGQGLPPYGYTF. DNA for the CDR3: TGTGCCAGCAGCTCCCCCCCGGGACAGGGTCTCCCCCCCTATGGCTACACCTTC.

This clone came up many times. V and J are TRBV6-6 and TRBJ1-4, with 7 bases fitting TRBD1. V lost 1 base, J lost 7 bases, and 12 bases stayed unmatched. The V gene's germline CDR1 is MNHNY and CDR2 SVGAGI (reference sequence). The CDR3 runs to 17 residues. DNA for the CDR3: TGTGCCAGCAGTTACTATGGTAGGGGGCGACCTGGTGAAAAACTGTTTTTT. This gives the protein CASSYYGRGRPGEKLFF.